The clone carrying this TCR beta chain was counted many times. Its antigen is unidentified. After removal of 2 bases from V and 6 bases from J, the junction contained 5 bases not matched to a gene. The germline V gene encodes CDR1 MDHEN and CDR2 SYDVKM. CDR3 size: 16 residues. This sample is drawn from a study of T cells after yellow fever vaccination. TCRdb re-analysed the 5' RACE reads in MiXCR, keeping a single row per CDR3 protein. The table has a few hundred thousand distinct CDR3 sequences, more than 6.5% seen once; the top ten hold around 1.1%. Study-level findings and limits: Secondary responses were weaker yet peaked faster, day 5 versus 15.

The clonotype originates from a man aged 25-45 years who received the YFV17D yellow fever vaccine. The rearrangement joins TRBV28 to TRBJ2-7; 15 nucleotides align to TRBD2. The sequencing here drew on CD4+ T cells sorted from PBMCs, taken on the day of the yellow fever booster vaccination. The CDR3 coding sequence is TGTGCCAGCAGTTTAGGGCCGGGACTAGCGGGAGGCGAGCAGTACTTC. Amino acids: CASSLGPGLAGGEQYF.